This T cell receptor (beta chain) was found in a study of OX40 agonist ivuxolimab in advanced cancers. The overall study: The study enrolled dose-escalation patients with hepatocellular carcinoma, melanoma, renal cell or head and neck cancer. Findings and caveats of the study: The antigens recognized by the expanded peripheral T cells, that is their antigen specificity, were not determined. Expanded clones were, on average, more numerous in CD8+ T cells than in CD4+. The study observed clonal expansion of CD4+ and CD8+ blood T cells by week 6 at 0.1 to 3.0 mg/kg.

About this clone itself: Antigen unknown.

The CDR3 spans 18 residues. V gave up 5 bases and J gave up 2 bases, with 22 bases separating them. The germline CDR1 and CDR2 sequences are GTSNPN and SVGIG (reference sequence). TCRdb keeps only in-frame clones here, not all; method: immunoSEQ multiplex PCR. This sample carries some 86,000 clones, 86% of them seen once, and the ten largest clones take 6.5%. The chain carries TRBV30 and TRBJ2-6; possible D gene TRBD1, 5 bases. This receptor was obtained from an adult with an advanced solid tumor such as melanoma, head and neck, liver or kidney cancer. The source material was CD4+ or CD8+ T cells sorted from blood, sampled in a trial of the OX40 agonist ivuxolimab. CDR3 region: CAWGEGRGGRAGANVLTF. In DNA, the CDR3 is TGTGCCTGGGGGGAAGGAAGGGGCGGTAGGGCTGGGGCCAACGTCCTGACTTTC.